Presented here are 20 T cell receptor beta chains from one specimen sequenced in a study of cytomegalovirus exposure and HLA in healthy donors. The PCR made use of 60 Vbeta and 13 Jbeta primers. Sequenced by immunoSEQ multiplex PCR; TCRdb stores in-frame clones only, minus some. The table shows around 190,000 clones, with over 70% occurring only once. Sequencing was done on a sample of PBMCs. The receptors here all came from a woman in her late teens or twenties in good health and CMV-seronegative.

The CDR3 DNA is TGTGCCAGCAGCAGCGGACAGGGAGGGCTAGAGACCCAGTACTTC. Translation gives CASSSGQGGLETQYF. This chain links TRBV5-4 with TRBJ2-5; D may be TRBD1 (8 bases). CDR1 and CDR2 from the germline V gene are SGHNT and YYREEE (reference sequence). The CDR3 runs 15 residues. Trimming stripped 4 bases from V and 4 bases from J, with 17 bases between.

V usage is TRBV10-3 and J usage is TRBJ2-7, with 9 bases identical to TRBD1. The trim removed 9 bases at V and 4 bases at J, leaving 1 base unmatched. In germline, CDR1 is ENHRY, CDR2 SYGVKD. This CDR3 region has 11 residues. The CDR3 DNA follows: TGTGCCATTGGGACAGGGTACGAGCAGTACTTC. Its protein is CAIGTGYEQYF.

The chain is built from TRBV12-5 and TRBJ1-3; D possibly corresponds to TRBD1 (6 bases). Trimming took 1 base from V and 8 from J, leaving 9 bases between them. CDR3 length: 13 residues. Germline CDR1 LGHNT, CDR2 FRNRAP. The chain's CDR3 is CASGLAGADTIYF. Here the CDR3 DNA reads TGTGCTAGTGGTTTGGCAGGGGCAGACACCATATATTTT. The variable domain in full, completed from reference TRBV12-5 and TRBJ1-3, reads DARVTQTPRHKVTEMGQEVTMRCQPILGHNTVFWYRQTMMQGLELLAYFRNRAPLDDSGMPKDRFSAEMPDATLATLKIQPSEPRDSAVYFCASGLAGADTIYFGEGSWLTVV.

The rearrangement joins TRBV30 to TRBJ1-5; 10 positions agree with TRBD1. Germline values: CDR1 GTSNPN, CDR2 SVGIG (reference sequence). The CDR3 has 14 amino acids. J gave up 5 bases and V 2 bases, and 3 bases lay outside the gene matches. CDR3 amino acids: CAWSRTGGYQPQHF. The CDR3 bases are TGTGCCTGGAGTAGGACAGGGGGGTATCAGCCCCAGCATTTT.

This CDR3 is CASTGSGEFNTQYF. CDR3 DNA sequence: TGCGCCAGCACTGGTAGCGGGGAGTTCAATACCCAGTACTTC. The chain is built from TRBV10-2 and TRBJ2-5, with 8 bases lining up with TRBD2. V lost 7 bases and J lost 8; bases outside the gene matches: 12. The CDR3 sequence is 14 residues long. CDR1 is WSHSY, CDR2 SAAADI, per germline.

This rearrangement joins TRBV7-2 to TRBJ2-1, with 10 bases that match TRBD2. The junction had 3 bases not matched to a gene; V was cut back by 4 bases and J by 6 bases. Per the germline V gene, CDR1 is SGHTA and CDR2 is FQGNSA. The CDR3 consists of 14 residues. CDR3 nucleotides: TGTGCCAGCAGCTACGGACTAGCGGTCAATGAGCAGTTCTTC. This translates into CASSYGLAVNEQFF.

The gene calls are TRBV11-2 and TRBJ1-2, with D unresolved. This CDR3 contains 14 residues. From germline, CDR1 is SGHAT and CDR2 FQNNGV. V gave up 5 bases and J gave up 2 bases, with 12 bases separating them. The CDR3 protein is CASSAGGGNYGYTF. The CDR3 DNA reads TGTGCCAGCAGCGCAGGCGGAGGCAACTATGGCTACACCTTC. Full variable domain (remainder filled in from reference TRBV11-2 and TRBJ1-2): EAGVAQSPRYKIIEKRQSVAFWCNPISGHATLYWYQQILGQGPKLLIQFQNNGVVDDSQLPKDRFSAERLKGVDSTLKIQPAKLEDSAVYLCASSAGGGNYGYTFGSGTRLTVV.

The chain uses TRBV5-6 and TRBJ1-1; TRBD1 agrees at 7 bases. CDR1 SGHDT and CDR2 YYEEEE come from the germline V gene. The CDR3 is 13 residues long. V dropped 4 bases and J dropped 6; count of bases not matched to a gene: 6. CDR3: CASSEGTASEAFF. Written as DNA, the CDR3 is TGTGCCAGCAGCGAGGGGACAGCCTCTGAAGCTTTCTTT. Full variable domain (outside the CDR3, taken from reference TRBV5-6 and TRBJ1-1): DAGVTQSPTHLIKTRGQQVTLRCSPKSGHDTVSWYQQALGQGPQFIFQYYEEEERQRGNFPDRFSGHQFPNYSSELNVNALLLGDSALYLCASSEGTASEAFFGQGTRLTVV.

CDR3 in amino acids: CASRERGDSYNEQFF. CDR3 nucleotide sequence: TGTGCCAGCAGAGAGCGGGGGGACTCCTACAATGAGCAGTTCTTC. This chain uses TRBV6-4 with TRBJ2-1, with 9 nucleotides matching TRBD2. This CDR3 has 15 residues. Germline V gene lookup returns CDR1 MRHNA and CDR2 SNTAGT. The V segment lost 6 bases and the J segment 0 bases; nucleotides outside the gene matches: 3.

V usage is TRBV18 and J usage is TRBJ2-3, with D perhaps matching TRBD1 (5 bases). This CDR3 has 16 amino acids. V lost 0 bases and J 0 bases, leaving 10 bases between the germline ends. Looked up from germline, CDR1 is KGHSH and CDR2 is LQKENI. This CDR3 reads CASSPPEAGSTDTQYF. The CDR3 DNA sequence: TGTGCCAGCTCACCACCAGAGGCAGGGAGCACAGATACGCAGTATTTT.

The chain employs TRBV6-9 and TRBJ2-7; possible D gene TRBD1, 5 bases. Trimming took 5 bases from V and 5 from J, leaving 10 bases between them. Looked up from germline, CDR1 is MNHGY and CDR2 is SVAAGI. The CDR3 totals 12 residues. The CDR3 region is CASSKQANEQYF. The CDR3 DNA follows: TGTGCCAGCAGTAAACAGGCGAACGAGCAGTACTTC.

V usage is TRBV28 and J usage is TRBJ1-2, with 12 bases aligning to TRBD1. This CDR3 is 16 amino acids long. The V gene end was trimmed by 6 bases and the J gene end by 4 bases; junction bases not matched to a gene: 9. Germline assignment: CDR1 MDHEN and CDR2 SYDVKM. DNA for the CDR3: TGTGCCAGCAGCCACCGGGACAGGGGGCGAGGCTATGGCTACACCTTC. This sequence encodes CASSHRDRGRGYGYTF.

The V gene is TRBV5-1, the J gene TRBJ2-7; TRBD2 might be the D (5 bases). The V end lost 0 bases, the J end lost 2 bases, and 9 bases lay between the germline ends. CDR3 length: 14 residues. The V gene's germline CDR1 is SGHRS and CDR2 YFSETQ. This CDR3 reads CASSLELDPYEQYF. The CDR3 coding sequence is TGCGCCAGCAGCTTGGAACTAGACCCCTACGAGCAGTACTTC.

V and J are TRBV6-5 and TRBJ1-1; D perhaps matches TRBD1 (6 bases). The germline CDR1 and CDR2 sequences are MNHEY and SVGAGI. V was shortened by 1 base and J by 7 bases, with 19 bases between the two germline ends. The CDR3 spans 16 residues. This CDR3 reads CASSYLPKQGPGEAFF. DNA for the CDR3: TGTGCCAGCAGTTACTTACCGAAACAGGGTCCCGGTGAAGCTTTCTTT.

The chain is built from TRBV5-1 and TRBJ2-7, with 10 bases that match TRBD2. The length of the CDR3 is 15 residues. Germline loops: CDR1 SGHRS, CDR2 YFSETQ. V gave up 0 bases and J gave up 3 bases; unmatched junction bases: 3. The DNA of the CDR3 is TGCGCCAGCAGCTTGGGGGCTAGCGGGAGCTACGAGCAGTACTTC. Translation gives CASSLGASGSYEQYF.

V and J are TRBV4-3 and TRBJ1-1, with 8 bases aligning to TRBD1. The CDR3 spans 15 residues. Per the germline V gene, CDR1 is LGHNA and CDR2 is YSLEER. V trimming: 1 base; J trimming: 4 bases; junction bases outside the gene matches: 5. The CDR3 nucleotides are TGCGCCAGCAGCCAAGGTCACAGGGGGGGCACTGAAGCTTTCTTT. Amino acid sequence: CASSQGHRGGTEAFF.

This chain connects TRBV28 to TRBJ1-5; a possible D gene is TRBD1 (6 bases). CDR3 length equals 15 residues. Germline assignment: CDR1 MDHEN and CDR2 SYDVKM. V lost 5 bases to trimming and J lost 4 bases, with 15 bases between them. DNA of the CDR3: TGTGCCAGCAGTAGCGGGGGGCAAGGGAATCAGCCCCAGCATTTT. Protein product: CASSSGGQGNQPQHF.

The rearrangement joins TRBV30 to TRBJ1-4, with 7 bases fitting TRBD1. CDR1 is GTSNPN and CDR2 is SVGIG in the germline V gene (reference sequence). This CDR3 comprises 14 residues. Trimming took 4 bases from V and 5 from J; bases not matched to a gene: 7. For the CDR3, the DNA is TGTGCCTGGATGGGGACAGCCTTAAATGAAAAACTGTTTTTT. Encoded protein: CAWMGTALNEKLFF.

Turning to this clone: A read error may produce the germline difference seen at one junction end. This rearrangement joins TRBV9 to TRBJ1-5, with 8 nucleotides matching TRBD1. This CDR3 is built from 16 residues. Germline V CDR1 and CDR2: SGDLS, YYNGEE. The CDR3 DNA reads as TGTGCCAGCAGCGAGAATGACAGGGGTAGCGATCAGCCCCAGCATTTT. Translated: CASSENDRGSDQPQHF.

The gene calls are TRBV2 and TRBJ2-1; no definite D call. CDR1 and CDR2 from the germline V gene are SNHLY and FYNNEI. V dropped 5 bases and J dropped 7 bases, with 6 bases sitting between them. This CDR3 spans 11 amino acids. The CDR3 sequence is CASSQANEQFF. The DNA for the CDR3 is TGTGCCAGCAGTCAGGCGAATGAGCAGTTCTTC.